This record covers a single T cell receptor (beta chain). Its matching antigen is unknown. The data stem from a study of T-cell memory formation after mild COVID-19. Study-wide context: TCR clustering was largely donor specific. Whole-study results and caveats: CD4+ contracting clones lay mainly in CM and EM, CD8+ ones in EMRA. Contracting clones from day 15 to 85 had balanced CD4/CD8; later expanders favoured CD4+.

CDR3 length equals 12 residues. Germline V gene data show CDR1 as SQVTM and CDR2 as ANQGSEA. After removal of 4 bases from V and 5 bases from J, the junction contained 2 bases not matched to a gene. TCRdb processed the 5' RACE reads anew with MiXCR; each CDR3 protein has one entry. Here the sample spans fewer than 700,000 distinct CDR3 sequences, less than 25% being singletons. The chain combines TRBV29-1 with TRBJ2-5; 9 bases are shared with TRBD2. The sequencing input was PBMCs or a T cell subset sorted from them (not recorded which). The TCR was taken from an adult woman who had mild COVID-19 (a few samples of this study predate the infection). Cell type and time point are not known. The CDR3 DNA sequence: TGCAGCGTTGTTACTAGCGGGGAGACCCAGTACTTC. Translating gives CSVVTSGETQYF.